A single sample gave rise to the 30 T cell receptor beta chains below, sequenced in a study of Ad26.COV2.S vaccination and SARS-CoV-2 variants. As to treatment: about 20 received Ad26.COV2.S at low or high dose, single or two shots; several received placebo; per-sample allocation not given. Collection of samples fell on day 63 after the first vaccine or placebo injection. Profiling relied on immunoSEQ multiplex PCR, and the TCRdb table lists in-frame clones only, not all of them. The sample records a few hundred thousand clones, more than 75% being singletons. This material consisted of peripheral blood, taken in a trial of Ad26.COV2.S vaccine versus placebo. The receptors were sampled from a person between 18 and 65 years old who received the Ad26.COV2.S COVID-19 vaccine or a placebo.

A single count supports this clone. The V call is TRBV7-2, the J call TRBJ1-5; D ambiguous. The CDR3 consists of 12 residues. The ends were cut back, 1 base at V and 9 bases at J, with 7 bases in the middle. Looked up from germline, CDR1 is SGHTA and CDR2 is FQGNSA. CDR3 sequence: CASSLDTLPQHF. As DNA, the CDR3 is TGTGCCAGCAGCTTAGATACTTTGCCCCAGCATTTT.

The chain carries TRBV28 and TRBJ2-1; D remains ambiguous. V lost 3 bases, J lost 3 bases, and 15 bases lay in between. Per germline, CDR1 MDHEN and CDR2 SYDVKM. The CDR3 is 16 residues long. This CDR3 is CASSFAAARGYNEQFF. CDR3 bases: TGTGCCAGCAGTTTCGCGGCAGCCCGAGGCTACAATGAGCAGTTCTTC.

CDR3 region: CASSQGTAGTQYF. In DNA form, the CDR3 reads TGTGCCAGCAGCCAAGGGACGGCTGGGACCCAGTACTTC. The chain recombines TRBV3-1 (or the pseudogene TRBV3-2) with TRBJ2-5; D not resolved. Germline V gives CDR1 LGHDT, CDR2 YNNKEL (reference sequence). CDR3 length: 13 amino acids. V lost 1 base and J lost 7, with 10 bases in between.

The chain carries TRBV30 and TRBJ2-1, with 7 bases fitting TRBD1. Germline trimming cut 0 bases from V and 2 bases from J; bases unmatched to any gene: 7. The CDR3 has 16 residues. CDR1 is GTSNPN and CDR2 is SVGIG in the germline V gene (reference sequence). CDR3 coding DNA: TGTGCCTGGAGTGTACCCGGGACAGCGGCCTACAATGAGCAGTTCTTC. Its translation is CAWSVPGTAAYNEQFF.

The CDR3 here is CASAPGGSSYNEQFF. Written as DNA, the CDR3 is TGTGCCAGCGCGCCTGGGGGGAGCTCCTACAATGAGCAGTTCTTC. The chain recombines TRBV5-6 with TRBJ2-1, with D tentatively TRBD2 (6 bases). With 7 bases removed from V and 0 bases from J, the gap between germline ends came to 14 bases. This CDR3 spans 15 amino acids. Looked up from germline, CDR1 is SGHDT and CDR2 is YYEEEE.

This clone was observed once. This chain connects TRBV6-2 or TRBV6-3 to TRBJ1-4; TRBD1 is a possible D gene (6 bases). This CDR3 is built from 16 residues. The germline gives CDR1 MNHEY, CDR2 SVGEGT. V was cut by 2 bases and J by 7 bases, with 17 bases left in between. In DNA form, the CDR3 reads TGTGCCAGCAGTTACGACACGGGGGCGCGGGGTGAAAAACTGTTTTTT. Translated, it gives CASSYDTGARGEKLFF.

The chain couples TRBV28 to TRBJ2-5, with 7 bases fitting TRBD1. Looked up from germline, CDR1 is MDHEN and CDR2 is SYDVKM. V was clipped by 5 bases and J by 3 bases; unmatched bases: 9. CDR3 length equals 15 residues. The CDR3 coding sequence is TGTGCCAGCAGTACCGACAGGGACCGCAAAGAGACCCAGTACTTC. Its protein is CASSTDRDRKETQYF.

The V gene is TRBV5-1, the J gene TRBJ1-2; TRBD1 agrees at 9 bases. CDR1 and CDR2 (germline): SGHRS, YFSETQ. The CDR3 is 15 amino acids. The junction had 9 bases not matched to a gene; V was cut back by 5 bases and J by 4 bases. The CDR3 loop reads CASRGTGTLRYGYTF. The CDR3 nucleotides are TGCGCCAGCAGGGGGACAGGGACCTTACGCTATGGCTACACCTTC. Full variable domain (rest looked up from reference TRBV5-1 and TRBJ1-2): KAGVTQTPRYLIKTRGQQVTLSCSPISGHRSVSWYQQTPGQGLQFLFEYFSETQRNKGNFPGRFSGRQFSNSRSEMNVSTLELGDSALYLCASRGTGTLRYGYTFGSGTRLTVV.

This chain joins TRBV12-2 and TRBJ1-2; TRBD1, the D gene given by the table, was not confirmed from the DNA. TRBV12-2 is a pseudogene. This CDR3 is built from 13 residues. The CDR3 here is CASRYRGSYGYTF. CDR3 nucleotide sequence: TGTGCAAGTCGCTACAGGGGATCCTATGGCTACACCTTC.

In this sample, this clone turned up once. The chain has TRBV7-2 and TRBJ1-5; possible D gene TRBD1, 5 bases. The CDR3 runs 18 residues. CDR1 SGHTA and CDR2 FQGNSA come from the germline V gene. Between the trimmed V and J ends, which lost 5 bases and 2 bases, there was a span of 22 bases. This CDR3 is CASSAVGGTLGGNQPQHF. CDR3 coding DNA: TGTGCCAGCAGCGCCGTTGGGGGGACCTTGGGGGGCAATCAGCCCCAGCATTTT.

V gene TRBV2 combines with J gene TRBJ2-7, with D perhaps assigned TRBD1 or TRBD2 (5 bases each). The CDR3 extends over 14 amino acids. Germline V gene sequence: CDR1 SNHLY, CDR2 FYNNEI. The V end was cut by 3 bases, the J end by 2 bases, with 11 bases between. The CDR3 reads CASSDERTTYEQYF. CDR3 in DNA: TGTGCCAGCAGTGATGAGCGGACAACCTACGAGCAGTACTTC.

V gene TRBV6-4 combines with J gene TRBJ1-4; no clear D. V was trimmed by 8 bases and J by 10 bases, leaving 14 bases between them. The CDR3 loop spans 12 amino acids. Looked up from germline, CDR1 is MRHNA and CDR2 is SNTAGT. CDR3 nucleotides: TGTGCCAGCCAGGCCCCTAACGGAAAACTGTTTTTT. Protein: CASQAPNGKLFF.

The V gene is TRBV9, the J gene TRBJ2-1; possible D gene TRBD2, 5 bases. Trimming left V 3 bases short and J 0 bases short, with 16 bases between. The CDR3 covers 17 residues. CDR1 and CDR2 from the germline V gene are SGDLS and YYNGEE. The CDR3 loop reads CASSDPSTGNSYNEQFF. CDR3 DNA sequence: TGTGCCAGCAGCGACCCGAGCACGGGAAACTCCTACAATGAGCAGTTCTTC.

The chain joins TRBV30 to TRBJ2-7, with D possibly called TRBD1 or TRBD2 (6 bases each). CDR1 is GTSNPN, CDR2 SVGIG, per germline (reference sequence). V was shortened by 5 bases and J by 3 bases, with 14 bases between the two germline ends. The CDR3 runs 13 residues. CDR3 protein: CAWGEDSYYEQYF. The CDR3 nucleotides read TGTGCCTGGGGGGAGGACAGCTACTACGAGCAGTACTTC.

The V call is TRBV10-3, the J call TRBJ2-3, with a weak D call TRBD1 (6 bases). Per germline, CDR1 ENHRY and CDR2 SYGVKD. Trimming stripped 4 bases from V and 5 bases from J, with 13 bases between. The CDR3 covers 14 residues. DNA of the CDR3: TGTGCCATCAGTGTACAGGGTAGGGAAGATACGCAGTATTTT. Its protein product is CAISVQGREDTQYF.

The chain recombines TRBV30 with TRBJ2-2; TRBD1 agrees at 8 bases. Per germline, CDR1 GTSNPN and CDR2 SVGIG (reference sequence). The length of the CDR3 is 15 residues. With V trimmed by 0 bases and J by 5 bases, 5 bases remained unmatched. The CDR3 loop is CAWSVTDRETGELFF. The CDR3 coding sequence is TGTGCCTGGAGTGTAACGGACAGGGAAACCGGGGAGCTGTTTTTT.

The genes are TRBV5-1 and TRBJ2-3; D remains ambiguous. Deletions cut 4 bases from V and 2 bases from J, with 11 bases between. CDR1 SGHRS and CDR2 YFSETQ come from the germline V gene. This CDR3 is 14 amino acids long. CDR3 DNA sequence: TGCGCCAGCAGCCCAGAAATCAACACAGATACGCAGTATTTT. Translation: CASSPEINTDTQYF.

This sequence joins TRBV20-1 and TRBJ2-1; D ambiguous. The V end was cut by 3 bases, the J end by 6 bases, with 3 bases between. Looked up from germline, CDR1 is DFQATT and CDR2 is SNEGSKA (reference sequence). The CDR3 sequence is 10 residues long. The CDR3 nucleotides read TGCAGTGCTAGTCTCAATGAGCAGTTCTTC. Translation: CSASLNEQFF.

V gene TRBV11-2 combines with J gene TRBJ2-3; D call uncertain. V lost 5 bases, J lost 1 base, and 16 bases lay in between. The CDR3 totals 16 residues. The V gene's germline CDR1 is SGHAT and CDR2 FQNNGV. CDR3 amino acids: CASSLGFSPRTDTQYF. CDR3 coding DNA: TGTGCCAGCAGCCTAGGGTTTAGTCCCCGCACAGATACGCAGTATTTT.

The V and J genes are TRBV14 and TRBJ2-7; TRBD2 agrees at 10 bases. Trimming cost V 4 bases and J 3 bases; bases outside gene matches: 9. This CDR3 is 16 amino acids long. Germline V gives CDR1 SGHDN, CDR2 FVKESK. The chain's CDR3 is CASSPFSGGSVYEQYF. DNA for the CDR3: TGTGCCAGCAGCCCGTTTAGCGGGGGGTCCGTCTACGAGCAGTACTTC.

The chain combines TRBV5-1 with TRBJ1-6; D ambiguous. The V end was cut by 3 bases, the J end by 7 bases, with 11 bases between. CDR1 and CDR2 from the germline V gene are SGHRS and YFSETQ. The CDR3 loop spans 14 amino acids. CDR3 in amino acids: CASSSVQLNSPLHF. In DNA, the CDR3 is TGCGCCAGCAGCTCCGTTCAACTAAATTCACCCCTCCACTTT. Complete variable domain (other parts from reference TRBV5-1 and TRBJ1-6): KAGVTQTPRYLIKTRGQQVTLSCSPISGHRSVSWYQQTPGQGLQFLFEYFSETQRNKGNFPGRFSGRQFSNSRSEMNVSTLELGDSALYLCASSSVQLNSPLHFGNGTRLTVT.

The chain links TRBV5-1 to TRBJ2-7; maybe TRBD1 (6 bases). The CDR3 totals 16 residues. CDR1 is SGHRS and CDR2 is YFSETQ in the germline V gene. V lost 0 bases, J lost 0 bases, and 13 bases lay in between. The CDR3 spells CASSLALRTDSYEQYF. The CDR3 nucleotides are TGCGCCAGCAGCTTGGCGCTTCGGACAGACTCCTACGAGCAGTACTTC.

This chain links TRBV11-1 with TRBJ1-1; 7 nucleotides agree with TRBD1. This CDR3 has 16 amino acids. Germline CDR1 reads SGHAT; CDR2 reads FQDESV (reference sequence). V lost 5 bases and J lost 0; bases outside the gene matches: 9. This CDR3 reads CASSPRDSRMNTEAFF. The CDR3 DNA reads TGTGCCAGCAGCCCCCGGGACAGCCGGATGAACACTGAAGCTTTCTTT. Using reference TRBV11-1 and TRBJ1-1 for the parts outside the CDR3, the full variable domain is EAEVAQSPRYKITEKSQAVAFWCDPISGHATLYWYRQILGQGPELLVQFQDESVVDDSQLPKDRFSAERLKGVDSTLKIQPAELGDSAMYLCASSPRDSRMNTEAFFGQGTRLTVV.

The V call is TRBV5-1, the J call TRBJ1-5; no definite D call. Trimming pared 4 bases from V and 5 bases from J, leaving 10 bases between. The CDR3 covers 13 residues. Germline V gene data show CDR1 as SGHRS and CDR2 as YFSETQ. The CDR3 loop is CASSPDVDQPQHF. DNA of the CDR3: TGCGCCAGCAGCCCGGACGTAGATCAGCCCCAGCATTTT.

This chain connects TRBV7-6 to TRBJ2-7; 9 bases match TRBD2. Germline trimming cut 0 bases from V and 6 bases from J; bases unmatched to any gene: 9. The CDR3 covers 16 residues. CDR1 is SGHVS, CDR2 FNYEAQ, per germline. The CDR3 region has the DNA TGTGCCAGCAGCTTAGCTCCTAGCGGGGAATCTCTCGAGCAGTACTTC. Translated, it gives CASSLAPSGESLEQYF.

The V call is TRBV19, the J call TRBJ2-3, with 14 bases matching TRBD2. Germline assignment: CDR1 LNHDA and CDR2 SQIVND (reference sequence). This CDR3 comprises 17 residues. V shed 2 bases, J shed 4 bases, and the junction held 5 bases outside the gene matches. The CDR3 spells CASSIRTSGGNADTQYF. Written as DNA, the CDR3 is TGTGCCAGTAGTATAAGGACTAGCGGGGGGAACGCAGATACGCAGTATTTT.

V is TRBV6-5 and J is TRBJ2-7; D call uncertain. The germline CDR1 and CDR2 sequences are MNHEY and SVGAGI. This CDR3 region has 13 residues. V was shortened by 8 bases and J by 6 bases, with 17 bases between the two germline ends. CDR3 in DNA: TGTGCCAGCTCCCCCAATGGGCGCCTCGAGCAGTACTTC. Translation gives CASSPNGRLEQYF.

The rearrangement links TRBV27 to TRBJ1-6; D is undetermined. The germline gives CDR1 MNHEY, CDR2 SMNVEV (reference sequence). V lost 3 bases to trimming and J lost 10 bases, with 19 bases between them. The CDR3 loop spans 16 amino acids. CDR3 amino acids: CASSLFTWPNPSPLHF. The CDR3 DNA is TGTGCCAGCAGTTTGTTCACCTGGCCTAACCCCTCACCCCTCCACTTT.

This chain links TRBV6-5 with TRBJ2-7; TRBD2 matches at 15 bases. Losses at the gene ends were 8 bases for V and 6 bases for J; bases not matched to a gene: 2. The CDR3 is made up of 13 amino acids. In germline, CDR1 is MNHEY, CDR2 SVGAGI. CDR3 sequence (DNA): TGTGCCAGCGGACTAGCGGGGGGGCGCGAGCAGTACTTC. Its protein is CASGLAGGREQYF.

The chain carries TRBV7-8 and TRBJ2-5; a possible D gene is TRBD2 (5 bases). Germline CDR1 is SGHVS and CDR2 is FQNEAQ. Between the trimmed V and J ends, which lost 8 bases and 4 bases, there was a span of 11 bases. CDR3 length: 12 residues. The CDR3 here is CASSDGGETQYF. The CDR3 DNA is TGTGCCAGCTCGGACGGAGGAGAGACCCAGTACTTC.